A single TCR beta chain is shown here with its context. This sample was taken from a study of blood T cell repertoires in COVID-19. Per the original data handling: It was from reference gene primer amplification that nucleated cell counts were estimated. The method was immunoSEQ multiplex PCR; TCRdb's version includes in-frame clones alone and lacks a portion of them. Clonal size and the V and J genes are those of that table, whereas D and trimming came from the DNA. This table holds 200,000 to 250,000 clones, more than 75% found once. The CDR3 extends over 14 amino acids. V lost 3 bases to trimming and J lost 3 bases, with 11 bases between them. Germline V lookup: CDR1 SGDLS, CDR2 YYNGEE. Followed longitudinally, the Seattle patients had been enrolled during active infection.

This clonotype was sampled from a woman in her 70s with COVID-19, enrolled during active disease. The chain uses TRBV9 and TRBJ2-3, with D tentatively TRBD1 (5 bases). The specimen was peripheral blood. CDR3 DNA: TGTGCCAGCAGCGCAGGGCGGAAGACAGATACGCAGTATTTT. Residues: CASSAGRKTDTQYF.